This paragraph reports one TCR beta chain. Its antigen is unknown. This specimen belongs to a study of T cell repertoires in cytomegalovirus infection. Study in general: Public TCR beta signatures were indicative of both CMV infection and a matching HLA type. Whole-study results and caveats: Totalled public TCR beta family frequency picked out people who carried CMV plus the relevant HLA.

Each CDR3 protein is one row after TCRdb ran MiXCR on the reads. The repertoire holds roughly 990,000 distinct CDR3 sequences, with around 29% as singletons. V was trimmed by 0 bases and J by 8 bases, leaving 17 bases between them. CDR1 and CDR2 (germline): MNHEY, SMNVEV (reference sequence). This CDR3 is 16 amino acids long. V is TRBV27 and J is TRBJ2-1, with a possible D match to TRBD2 (7 bases). The clonotype originates from a human donor in good health (CMV status not recorded). Some clones in this sample may be carry-over from other donors' samples. The sample in question was cultured CD8+ T cells from PBMCs, obtained from culture after CMV antigen stimulation. Here the CDR3 reads CASSLSSGGAFHEQFF. The CDR3 DNA reads as TGTGCCAGCAGTTTATCATCGGGGGGCGCGTTCCATGAGCAGTTCTTC.